This section outlines one T cell receptor (beta chain) sequence together with its context. What it binds is unknown. This sample was included in a study of post-analysis software for immune sequencing data. Study observations and caveats: TRBV segments more frequent in patients than in controls numbered several and included TRBV5-6, TRBV5-1 and TRBV20-1.

Prepared TCR beta cDNA libraries contained unique molecular identifiers. Via MiXCR, TCRdb re-called the PCR reads, giving one row per CDR3 protein. The sample contains 550,000 to 700,000 distinct CDR3 sequences, around 44% of which appear only once. V gave up 2 bases and J gave up 2 bases; unmatched junction bases: 4. The CDR3 is made up of 15 amino acids. Germline assignment: CDR1 ENHRY and CDR2 SYGVKD. This clonotype originated in a girl under 18 with multiple sclerosis. The chain combines TRBV10-3 with TRBJ2-3; 7 positions match TRBD2. Sequences were obtained from blood. This chain's CDR3 is CAISEERGVTDTQYF. Written as DNA, the CDR3 is TGTGCCATCAGTGAGGAGCGGGGAGTCACAGATACGCAGTATTTT.